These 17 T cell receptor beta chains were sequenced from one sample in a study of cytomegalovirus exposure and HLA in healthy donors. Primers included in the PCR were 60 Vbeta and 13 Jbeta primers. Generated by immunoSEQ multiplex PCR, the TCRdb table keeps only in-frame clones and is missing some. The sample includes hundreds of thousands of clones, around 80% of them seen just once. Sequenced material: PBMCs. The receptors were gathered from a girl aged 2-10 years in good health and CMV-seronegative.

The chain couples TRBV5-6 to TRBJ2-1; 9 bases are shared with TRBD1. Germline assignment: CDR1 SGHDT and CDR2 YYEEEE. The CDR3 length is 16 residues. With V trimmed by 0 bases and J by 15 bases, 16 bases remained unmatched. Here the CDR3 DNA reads TGTGCCAGCAGCTTGGACTTCAGGACAGGGGAGAATTCCCTGTTCTTC. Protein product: CASSLDFRTGENSLFF. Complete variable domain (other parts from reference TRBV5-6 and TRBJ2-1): DAGVTQSPTHLIKTRGQQVTLRCSPKSGHDTVSWYQQALGQGPQFIFQYYEEEERQRGNFPDRFSGHQFPNYSSELNVNALLLGDSALYLCASSLDFRTGENSLFFGPGTRLTVL.

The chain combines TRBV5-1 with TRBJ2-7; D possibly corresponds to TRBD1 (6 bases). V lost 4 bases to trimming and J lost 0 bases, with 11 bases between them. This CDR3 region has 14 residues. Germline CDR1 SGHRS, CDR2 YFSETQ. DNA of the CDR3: TGCGCCAGCAGCCATACAGGGACCTCCTACGAGCAGTACTTC. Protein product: CASSHTGTSYEQYF.

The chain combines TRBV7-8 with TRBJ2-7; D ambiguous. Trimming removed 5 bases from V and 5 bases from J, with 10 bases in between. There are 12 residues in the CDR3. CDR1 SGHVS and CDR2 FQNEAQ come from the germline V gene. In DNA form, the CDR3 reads TGTGCCAGCAGCCTGCGGATTGACGAGCAGTACTTC. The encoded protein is CASSLRIDEQYF. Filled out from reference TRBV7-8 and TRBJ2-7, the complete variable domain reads GAGVSQSPRYKVAKRGQDVALRCDPISGHVSLFWYQQALGQGPEFLTYFQNEAQLDKSGLPSDRFFAERPEGSVSTLKIQRTQQEDSAVYLCASSLRIDEQYFGPGTRLTVT.

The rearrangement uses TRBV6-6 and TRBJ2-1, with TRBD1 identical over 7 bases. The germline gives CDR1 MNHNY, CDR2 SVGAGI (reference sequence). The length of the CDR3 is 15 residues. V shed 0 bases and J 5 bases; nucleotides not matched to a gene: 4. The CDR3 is CASSYSRQGHNEQFF. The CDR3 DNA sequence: TGTGCCAGCAGTTACTCGAGACAGGGACACAATGAGCAGTTCTTC.

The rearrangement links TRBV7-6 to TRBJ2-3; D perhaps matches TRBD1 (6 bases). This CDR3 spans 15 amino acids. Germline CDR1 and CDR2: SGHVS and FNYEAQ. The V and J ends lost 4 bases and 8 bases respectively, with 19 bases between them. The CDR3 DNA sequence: TGTGCCAGCAGCTACGGTCCCGGAAAAGGGGGTACGCAGTATTTT. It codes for CASSYGPGKGGTQYF.

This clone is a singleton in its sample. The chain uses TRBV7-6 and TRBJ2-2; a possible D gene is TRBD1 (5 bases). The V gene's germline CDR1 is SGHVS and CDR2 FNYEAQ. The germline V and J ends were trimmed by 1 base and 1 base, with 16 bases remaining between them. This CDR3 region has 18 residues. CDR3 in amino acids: CASSLEQVTAGNTGELFF. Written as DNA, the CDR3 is TGTGCCAGCAGCTTAGAGCAGGTGACAGCCGGGAACACCGGGGAGCTGTTTTTT.

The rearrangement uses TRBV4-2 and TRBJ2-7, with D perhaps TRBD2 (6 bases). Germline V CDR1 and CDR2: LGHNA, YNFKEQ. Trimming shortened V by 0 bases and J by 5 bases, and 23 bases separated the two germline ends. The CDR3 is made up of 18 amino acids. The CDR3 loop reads CASSQDFSLGGAGDEQYF. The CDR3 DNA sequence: TGTGCCAGCAGCCAAGATTTTTCACTTGGCGGGGCCGGTGACGAGCAGTACTTC.

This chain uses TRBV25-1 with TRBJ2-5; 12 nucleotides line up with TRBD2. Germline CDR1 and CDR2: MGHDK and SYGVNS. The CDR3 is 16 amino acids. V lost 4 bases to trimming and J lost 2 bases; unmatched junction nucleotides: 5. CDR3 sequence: CASSARGLAGQETQYF. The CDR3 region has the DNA TGTGCCAGCAGTGCACGCGGACTAGCGGGACAAGAGACCCAGTACTTC.

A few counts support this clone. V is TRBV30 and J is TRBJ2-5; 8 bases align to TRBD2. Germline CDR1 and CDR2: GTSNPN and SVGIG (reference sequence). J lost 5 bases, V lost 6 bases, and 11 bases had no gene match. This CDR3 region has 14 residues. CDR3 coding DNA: TGTGCCTGCCCGGGAGGGCCATGGGGGGAGACCCAGTACTTC. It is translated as CACPGGPWGETQYF.

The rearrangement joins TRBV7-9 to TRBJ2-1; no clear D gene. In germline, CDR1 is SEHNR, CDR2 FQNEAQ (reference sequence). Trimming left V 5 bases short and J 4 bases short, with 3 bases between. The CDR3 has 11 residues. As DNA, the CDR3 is TGTGCCAGCAGCACATACAATGAGCAGTTCTTC. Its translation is CASSTYNEQFF.

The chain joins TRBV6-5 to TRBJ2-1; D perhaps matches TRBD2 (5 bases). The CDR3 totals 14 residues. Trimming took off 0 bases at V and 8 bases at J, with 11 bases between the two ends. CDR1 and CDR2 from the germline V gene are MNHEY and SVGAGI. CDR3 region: CASSYSTRGHEQFF. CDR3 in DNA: TGTGCCAGCAGTTACTCTACCCGAGGGCATGAGCAGTTCTTC.

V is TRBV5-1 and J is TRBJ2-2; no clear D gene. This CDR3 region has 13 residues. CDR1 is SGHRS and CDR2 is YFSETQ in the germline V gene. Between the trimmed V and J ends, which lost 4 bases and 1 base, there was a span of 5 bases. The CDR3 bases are TGCGCCAGCAGCCCCAGGAACACCGGGGAGCTGTTTTTT. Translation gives CASSPRNTGELFF.

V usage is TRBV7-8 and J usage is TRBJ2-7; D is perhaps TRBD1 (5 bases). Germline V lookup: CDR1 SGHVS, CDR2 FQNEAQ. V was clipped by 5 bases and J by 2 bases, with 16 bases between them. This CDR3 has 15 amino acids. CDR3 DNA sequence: TGTGCCAGCAGCCAGACTGGGCAGGGCCCCTACGAGCAGTACTTC. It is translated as CASSQTGQGPYEQYF.

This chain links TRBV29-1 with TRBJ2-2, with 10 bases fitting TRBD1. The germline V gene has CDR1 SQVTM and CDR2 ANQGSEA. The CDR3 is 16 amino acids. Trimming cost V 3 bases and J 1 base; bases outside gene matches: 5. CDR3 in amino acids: CSVDGGTGENTGELFF. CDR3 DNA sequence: TGCAGCGTTGACGGCGGGACAGGGGAGAACACCGGGGAGCTGTTTTTT.

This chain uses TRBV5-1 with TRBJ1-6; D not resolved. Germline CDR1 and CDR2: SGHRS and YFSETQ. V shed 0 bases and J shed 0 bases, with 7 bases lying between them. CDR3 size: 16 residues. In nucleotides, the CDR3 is TGCGCCAGCAGCTTGGGCGGGAGCTCCTATAATTCACCCCTCCACTTT. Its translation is CASSLGGSSYNSPLHF.

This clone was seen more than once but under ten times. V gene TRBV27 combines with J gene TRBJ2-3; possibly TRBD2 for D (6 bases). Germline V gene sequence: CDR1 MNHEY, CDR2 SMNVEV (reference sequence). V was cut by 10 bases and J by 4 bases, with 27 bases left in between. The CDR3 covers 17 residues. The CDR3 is CATLPTPGRPDSDTQYF. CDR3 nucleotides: TGTGCCACCTTACCCACACCCGGGAGACCAGACTCAGATACGCAGTATTTT.

CDR3 sequence (DNA): TGTGCCAGTAGTATAGGGGCTAGGAGGACGGATGAAGCTTTCTTT. Translating gives CASSIGARRTDEAFF. V is TRBV19 and J is TRBJ1-1; D uncertain. Trimming cost V 1 base and J 7 bases, with 16 bases left between them. The germline gives CDR1 LNHDA, CDR2 SQIVND (reference sequence). CDR3 length: 15 amino acids.